This entry describes one T cell receptor (beta chain). Its target is unknown. Germline CDR1 and CDR2: LGHNA and YNFKEQ. The CDR3 runs to 16 residues. Trimming left V 0 bases short and J 6 bases short, with 18 bases between. The sample comes from a study of T cell repertoires in cytomegalovirus infection. Study information: Public TCR beta signatures marked donors with CMV infection and the matching HLA. Study conclusions and caveats: Dominating the ex vivo response were HLA-C-restricted CMV-specific TCR beta clonotypes. Public TCR beta family frequency separated CMV-and-HLA carriers, including in an independent cohort.

TCRdb recomputed calls from the reads with MiXCR, one row per CDR3 protein. Among about 110,000 distinct CDR3 sequences listed, roughly 39% were seen once. The sequence was collected from a human donor in good health (CMV status not recorded). Some clones in this sample may be carry-over from other donors' samples. The source was CD8+ T cells from cultured PBMCs, collected from culture after CMV antigen stimulation. This sequence joins TRBV4-2 and TRBJ2-7; a weak D match, TRBD2 (6 bases). The CDR3 loop reads CASSQEEGQGSGEQYF. CDR3 coding DNA: TGTGCCAGCAGCCAAGAGGAGGGGCAAGGTTCTGGCGAGCAGTACTTC.